The sequence of this TCR beta chain was determined in a study of T cells after yellow fever vaccination. Study-level background: Preparation used SMART-Seq v4 Ultra Low Input for the low-cell-number fractions. Study conclusions and caveats: Clonotypes found in both CD4 and CD8 compartments made up a small share. Faster peaking, at day 5 versus 15, marked a secondary response that was weaker. The booster saw the reappearance of most primary-vaccination clones (around 96% CD4, 70% to 90% CD8).

TCRdb fed the 5' RACE reads into MiXCR, producing one record per CDR3 protein. This table has hundreds of thousands of distinct CDR3 sequences, under 15% appearing once. Germline loops: CDR1 SGHRS, CDR2 YFSETQ. This CDR3 comprises 13 residues. The V and J ends lost 4 bases and 5 bases respectively, with 12 bases between them. This clonotype has at least ten counts. Antigen specificity is unknown. The chain has TRBV5-1 and TRBJ2-5; weak D call: TRBD2 (6 bases). This specimen was CD4+ T cells sorted from PBMCs, taken 15 days after the yellow fever booster vaccination. This clonotype originated in a young man who received the YFV17D yellow fever vaccine. CDR3 loop: CASSPGERETQYF. CDR3 coding DNA: TGCGCCAGCAGCCCGGGGGAAAGGGAGACCCAGTACTTC. Variable domain in full (rest from reference TRBV5-1 and TRBJ2-5): KAGVTQTPRYLIKTRGQQVTLSCSPISGHRSVSWYQQTPGQGLQFLFEYFSETQRNKGNFPGRFSGRQFSNSRSEMNVSTLELGDSALYLCASSPGERETQYFGPGTRLLVL.